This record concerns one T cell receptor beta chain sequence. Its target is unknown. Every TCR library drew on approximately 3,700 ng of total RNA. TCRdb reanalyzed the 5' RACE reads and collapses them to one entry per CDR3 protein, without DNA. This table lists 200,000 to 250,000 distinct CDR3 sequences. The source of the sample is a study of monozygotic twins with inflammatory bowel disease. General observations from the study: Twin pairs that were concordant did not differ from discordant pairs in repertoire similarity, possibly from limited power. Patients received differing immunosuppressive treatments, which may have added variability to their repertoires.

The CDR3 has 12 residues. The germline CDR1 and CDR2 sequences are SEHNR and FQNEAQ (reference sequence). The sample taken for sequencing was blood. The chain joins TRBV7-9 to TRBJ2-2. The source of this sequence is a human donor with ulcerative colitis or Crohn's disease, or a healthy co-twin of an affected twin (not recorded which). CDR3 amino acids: CALQENTGELFF.